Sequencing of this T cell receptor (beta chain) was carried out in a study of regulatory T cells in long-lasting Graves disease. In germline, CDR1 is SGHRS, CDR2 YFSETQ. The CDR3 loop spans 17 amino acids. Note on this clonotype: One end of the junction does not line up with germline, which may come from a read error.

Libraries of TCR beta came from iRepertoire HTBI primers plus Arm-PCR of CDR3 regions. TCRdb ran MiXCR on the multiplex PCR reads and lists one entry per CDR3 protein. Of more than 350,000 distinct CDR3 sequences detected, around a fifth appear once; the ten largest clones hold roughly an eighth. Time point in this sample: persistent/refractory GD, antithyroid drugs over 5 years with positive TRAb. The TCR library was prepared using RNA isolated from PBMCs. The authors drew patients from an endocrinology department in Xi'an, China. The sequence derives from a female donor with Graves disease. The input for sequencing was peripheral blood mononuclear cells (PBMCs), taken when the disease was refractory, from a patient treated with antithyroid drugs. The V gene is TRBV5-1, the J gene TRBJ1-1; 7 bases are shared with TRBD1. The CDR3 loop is CASSNGRQGGYMTEASF. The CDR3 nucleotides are TGCGCCAGCAGCAATGGAAGACAGGGAGGTTATATGACTGAAGCTTCCTTT.